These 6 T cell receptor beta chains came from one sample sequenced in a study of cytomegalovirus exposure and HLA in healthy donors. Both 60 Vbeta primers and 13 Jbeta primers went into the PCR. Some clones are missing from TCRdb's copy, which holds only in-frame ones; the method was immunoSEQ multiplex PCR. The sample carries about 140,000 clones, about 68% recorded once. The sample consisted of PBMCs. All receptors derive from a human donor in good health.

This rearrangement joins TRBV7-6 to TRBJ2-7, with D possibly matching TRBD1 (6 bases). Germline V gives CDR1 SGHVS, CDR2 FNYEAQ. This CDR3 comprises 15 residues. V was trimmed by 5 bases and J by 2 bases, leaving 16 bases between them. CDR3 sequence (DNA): TGTGCCAGCAGCCCGGAAGGGGGATTAGCCTACGAGCAGTACTTC. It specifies CASSPEGGLAYEQYF.

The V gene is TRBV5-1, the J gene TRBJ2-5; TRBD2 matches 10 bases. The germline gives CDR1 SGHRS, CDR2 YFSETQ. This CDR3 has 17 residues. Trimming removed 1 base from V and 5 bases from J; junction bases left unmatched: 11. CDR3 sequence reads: CASSLMPSGRGEETQYF. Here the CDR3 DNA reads TGCGCCAGCAGCTTGATGCCTAGCGGGAGAGGCGAGGAGACCCAGTACTTC. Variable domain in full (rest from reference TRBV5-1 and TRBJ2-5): KAGVTQTPRYLIKTRGQQVTLSCSPISGHRSVSWYQQTPGQGLQFLFEYFSETQRNKGNFPGRFSGRQFSNSRSEMNVSTLELGDSALYLCASSLMPSGRGEETQYFGPGTRLLVL.

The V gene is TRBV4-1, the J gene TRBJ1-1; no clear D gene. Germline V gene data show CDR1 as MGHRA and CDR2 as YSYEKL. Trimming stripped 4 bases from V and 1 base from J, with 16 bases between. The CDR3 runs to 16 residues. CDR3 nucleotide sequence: TGCGCCAGCAGCCTACAAAGTTGGGAGGGGAACACTGAAGCTTTCTTT. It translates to CASSLQSWEGNTEAFF.

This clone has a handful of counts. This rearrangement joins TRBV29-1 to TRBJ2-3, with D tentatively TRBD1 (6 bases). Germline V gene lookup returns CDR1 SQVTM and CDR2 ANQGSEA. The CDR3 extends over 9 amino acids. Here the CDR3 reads CRARGTQYF. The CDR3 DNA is TGCAGAGCCAGGGGTACGCAGTATTTT.

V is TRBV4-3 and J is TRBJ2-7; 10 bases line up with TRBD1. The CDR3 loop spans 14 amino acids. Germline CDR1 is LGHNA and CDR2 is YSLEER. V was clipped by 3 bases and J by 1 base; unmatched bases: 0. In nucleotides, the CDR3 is TGCGCCAGCAGCCAGGGACAGGGGTCCTACGAGCAGTACTTC. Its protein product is CASSQGQGSYEQYF.

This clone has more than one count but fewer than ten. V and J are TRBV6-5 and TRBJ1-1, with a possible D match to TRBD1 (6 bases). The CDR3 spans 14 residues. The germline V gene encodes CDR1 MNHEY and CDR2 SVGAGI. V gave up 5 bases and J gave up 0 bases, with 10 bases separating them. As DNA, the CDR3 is TGTGCCAGCAGTACAGGGCTCATGAACACTGAAGCTTTCTTT. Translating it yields CASSTGLMNTEAFF.